This section outlines one TCR beta chain sequence together with its context. Primers: 60 Vbeta forward and 13 Jbeta reverse. Measured with immunoSEQ multiplex PCR; TCRdb has only the in-frame clones, and not every one. The table has 200,000 to 250,000 clones, approximately 78% seen once. This specimen belongs to a study of cytomegalovirus exposure and HLA in healthy donors. Looking at the study overall: Most genotyped donors, 75% to 85% of 300 to 400, had Caucasian-associated genetic ancestry.

The CDR3 contains 14 residues. Germline V gene lookup returns CDR1 MGHDK and CDR2 SYGVNS. Trimming took off 7 bases at V and 1 base at J, with 13 bases between the two ends. Sequenced input: PBMCs. The rearrangement joins TRBV25-1 to TRBJ1-1; D is possibly TRBD1 (6 bases). The source is a male donor in good health and CMV-seronegative. The CDR3 region has the DNA TGTGCCAGCATTACAGGGAGGGGGAACACTGAAGCTTTCTTT. It yields the protein CASITGRGNTEAFF.